The next 5 T cell receptor beta chains were all read from a single sample in a study of blood T cell repertoires in COVID-19. Sequenced by immunoSEQ multiplex PCR; TCRdb stores in-frame clones only, minus some. The sample includes over 250,000 clones, 88% of them seen just once. The source material was PBMCs or T cells enriched from blood (not recorded which). Every receptor here comes from a woman aged 60-70 years in a cohort exposed to, infected with or recovered from COVID-19 (not recorded which).

This chain connects TRBV15 to TRBJ1-4; D not certain. This CDR3 comprises 14 residues. Germline CDR1 LNHNV, CDR2 YYDKDF (reference sequence). With 10 bases removed from V and 4 bases from J, the gap between germline ends came to 16 bases. The CDR3 DNA reads as TGTGCCATTCCCAGCGGGGTTGGTAATGAAAAACTGTTTTTT. Its translation: CAIPSGVGNEKLFF. The full variable domain, its missing parts supplied by reference TRBV15 and TRBJ1-4, is DAMVIQNPRYQVTQFGKPVTLSCSQTLNHNVMYWYQQKSSQAPKLLFHYYDKDFNNEADTPDNFQSRRPNTSFCFLDIRSPGLGDTAMYLCAIPSGVGNEKLFFGSGTQLSVL.

The chain joins TRBV27 to TRBJ2-1; D may be TRBD2 (6 bases). The germline gives CDR1 MNHEY, CDR2 SMNVEV (reference sequence). V lost 5 bases and J 6 bases, leaving 14 bases between the germline ends. The CDR3 sequence is 14 residues long. CDR3 bases: TGTGCCAGCAGTACCAGACTAGTTAGCAATGAGCAGTTCTTC. Its protein is CASSTRLVSNEQFF.

The gene calls are TRBV24-1 and TRBJ2-4; D might be TRBD2 (7 bases). Germline lookup yields CDR1 KGHDR and CDR2 SFDVKD. This CDR3 region has 14 residues. Trimming took 7 bases from V and 3 from J, leaving 12 bases between them. The CDR3 sequence: CATRGGAGKNIQYF. In nucleotides, the CDR3 is TGTGCCACCAGGGGGGGGGCGGGCAAAAACATTCAGTACTTC.

The chain employs TRBV7-3 and TRBJ2-7; 13 bases are shared with TRBD2. The CDR3 has 15 amino acids. The V and J ends lost 5 bases and 3 bases, in that order; junction bases with no gene match: 4. Germline CDR1 reads SGHTA; CDR2 reads FQGTGA. The CDR3 coding sequence is TGTGCCAGCAGCCAGGGACTAGCGGGAAACTACGAGCAGTACTTC. It yields the protein CASSQGLAGNYEQYF.

This chain joins TRBV28 and TRBJ1-6; the D is unclear. The length of the CDR3 is 14 residues. Deletions cut 4 bases from V and 5 bases from J, with 9 bases between. Germline loops: CDR1 MDHEN, CDR2 SYDVKM. CDR3 sequence: CASSSRSDNSPLHF. CDR3 coding DNA: TGTGCCAGCAGTTCCAGGTCAGATAATTCACCCCTCCACTTT.